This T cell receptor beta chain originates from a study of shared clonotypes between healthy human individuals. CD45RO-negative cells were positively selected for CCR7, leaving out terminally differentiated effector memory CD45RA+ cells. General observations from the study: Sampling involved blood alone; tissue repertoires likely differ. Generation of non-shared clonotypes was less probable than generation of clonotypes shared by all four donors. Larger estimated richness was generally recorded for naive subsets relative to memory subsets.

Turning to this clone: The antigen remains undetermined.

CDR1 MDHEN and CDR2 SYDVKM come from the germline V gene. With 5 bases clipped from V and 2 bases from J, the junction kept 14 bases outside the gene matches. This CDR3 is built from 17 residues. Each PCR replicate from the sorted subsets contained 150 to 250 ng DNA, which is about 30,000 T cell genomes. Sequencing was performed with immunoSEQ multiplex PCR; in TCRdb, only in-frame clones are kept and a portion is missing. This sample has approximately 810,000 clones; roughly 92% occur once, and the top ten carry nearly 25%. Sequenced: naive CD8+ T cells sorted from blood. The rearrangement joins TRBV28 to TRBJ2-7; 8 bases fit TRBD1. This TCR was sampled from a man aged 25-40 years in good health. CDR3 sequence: CASSIILDRDFPYEQYF. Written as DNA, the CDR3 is TGTGCCAGCAGTATAATACTGGACAGGGATTTCCCCTACGAGCAGTACTTC.